The 6 T cell receptor beta chains presented below share a single source sample, sequenced in a study of T cell repertoires in cytomegalovirus infection. TCRdb recomputed calls from the reads with MiXCR, one row per CDR3 protein. The table has about 830,000 distinct CDR3 sequences, less than 35% seen once. Their specific antigens are unknown. The sequenced sample was cultured CD8+ T cells from PBMCs, obtained from culture after CMV antigen stimulation. All receptors derive from a human donor in good health (CMV status not recorded). Some clones in this sample may be carry-over from other donors' samples.

The sample holds a few counts of this clonotype. The chain uses TRBV7-9 and TRBJ1-1, with 7 bases aligning to TRBD1. The trim removed 5 bases at V and 2 bases at J, leaving 11 bases unmatched. Germline CDR1 is SEHNR and CDR2 is FQNEAQ (reference sequence). The CDR3 totals 16 residues. CDR3 protein: CASSPEWGQKNTEAFF. CDR3 nucleotides: TGTGCCAGCAGCCCGGAATGGGGACAGAAAAACACTGAAGCTTTCTTT.

This clonotype was seen more than once but under ten times. The chain uses TRBV27 and TRBJ2-2, with D unresolved. This CDR3 has 15 amino acids. The V and J ends lost 6 bases and 4 bases respectively, with 15 bases between them. Germline-derived CDR1 and CDR2 are MNHEY and SMNVEV (reference sequence). CDR3 nucleotide sequence: TGTGCCAGCAGCGAGGAAAGGGCCGCCACCGGGGAGCTGTTTTTT. It encodes CASSEERAATGELFF.

This chain connects TRBV24-1 to TRBJ2-2; D is unclear. The V gene lost 2 bases and the J gene lost 6 bases, with 12 bases spanning the gap. The CDR3 length is 15 residues. CDR1 is KGHDR, CDR2 SFDVKD, per germline. The CDR3 DNA is TGTGCCACCAGTGATTCCGGCCATTTATCCGGGGAGCTGTTTTTT. Translated: CATSDSGHLSGELFF.

The rearrangement uses TRBV6-5 and TRBJ2-5; TRBD2 aligns across 9 bases. V lost 0 bases to trimming and J lost 4 bases; unmatched junction nucleotides: 15. The germline gives CDR1 MNHEY, CDR2 SVGAGI. The CDR3 is made up of 19 amino acids. Written as DNA, the CDR3 is TGTGCCAGCAGTTACTCCCCCTGGGGAGGCGGGGGGGCAGGAGAGACCCAGTACTTC. This gives the protein CASSYSPWGGGGAGETQYF.

This clonotype was detected a few times. The V call is TRBV6-5, the J call TRBJ2-2, with D uncertain. Germline V gene sequence: CDR1 MNHEY, CDR2 SVGAGI. The CDR3 consists of 18 residues. Trimming took off 0 bases at V and 3 bases at J, with 17 bases between the two ends. The CDR3 is CASSYSSGPRIDTGELFF. DNA of the CDR3: TGTGCCAGCAGTTACTCGTCGGGTCCCCGGATAGACACCGGGGAGCTGTTTTTT.

The rearrangement links TRBV2 to TRBJ2-3, with 13 bases identical to TRBD2. V gave up 7 bases and J gave up 0 bases; unmatched junction bases: 7. Germline CDR1 reads SNHLY; CDR2 reads FYNNEI. CDR3 length: 17 residues. In nucleotides, the CDR3 is TGTGCCAGCAACAGACTAGCGGGGGGTACCAGCACAGATACGCAGTATTTT. This translates into CASNRLAGGTSTDTQYF.